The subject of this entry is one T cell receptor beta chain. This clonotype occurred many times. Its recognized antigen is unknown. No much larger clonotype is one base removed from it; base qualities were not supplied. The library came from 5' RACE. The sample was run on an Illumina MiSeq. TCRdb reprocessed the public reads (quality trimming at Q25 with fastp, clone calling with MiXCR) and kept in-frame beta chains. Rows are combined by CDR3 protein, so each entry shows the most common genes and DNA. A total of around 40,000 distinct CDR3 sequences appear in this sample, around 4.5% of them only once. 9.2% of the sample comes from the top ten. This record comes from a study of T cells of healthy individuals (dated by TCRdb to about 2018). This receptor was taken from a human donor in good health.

The DNA sequence follows: TGTGCCACCAGCAGAGATCCCCGAGTGAGCGGGAGAAACGAGCAGTACTTC. Protein translation: CATSRDPRVSGRNEQYF. The chain is encoded by TRBV15 joined to TRBJ2-7; 8 of the junction bases match TRBD2. Measured from the cysteine to the phenylalanine, the CDR3 is 17 residues long. CDR3 DNA only is kept here, 51 bases in frame from base 1. The germline V gene (reference sequence) provides CDR1 LNHNV and CDR2 YYDKDF. The V end gives up 0 bases and the J end 5 bases, leaving 12 bases in the junction not matched to a gene.